This T cell receptor beta chain was identified during a study of cytomegalovirus exposure and HLA in healthy donors. Study-wide context: Earlier work reported roughly 120 million unique TCR beta sequences from about 179 million T cells. An early data release held approximately 85 million unique TCRs from HLA-typed donors.

A few counts support this clone. The antigen remains undetermined. This PCR relied on a set of 60 Vbeta primers and 13 Jbeta primers. TCRdb's table, derived via immunoSEQ multiplex PCR, lists solely in-frame clones and lacks some. The data hold about 110,000 clones, with around 86% observed a single time. Trimming left V 2 bases short and J 4 bases short, with 5 bases between. CDR1 and CDR2 (germline): LNHDA, SQIVND (reference sequence). The CDR3 is 12 amino acids. Notes on the study in general: Rare TCR sequences predominated, though certain public TCRs were found in many donors. With later analysis, a missense DCLRE1C variant became linked to TCR beta V- and J-gene trimming.

This receptor was identified in a middle-aged man in good health and CMV-seronegative. Sequenced input: PBMCs. The chain recombines TRBV19 with TRBJ1-2; no clear D gene. Here the CDR3 reads CASSISVYGYTF. The CDR3 DNA reads TGTGCCAGTAGTATATCTGTCTATGGCTACACCTTC.